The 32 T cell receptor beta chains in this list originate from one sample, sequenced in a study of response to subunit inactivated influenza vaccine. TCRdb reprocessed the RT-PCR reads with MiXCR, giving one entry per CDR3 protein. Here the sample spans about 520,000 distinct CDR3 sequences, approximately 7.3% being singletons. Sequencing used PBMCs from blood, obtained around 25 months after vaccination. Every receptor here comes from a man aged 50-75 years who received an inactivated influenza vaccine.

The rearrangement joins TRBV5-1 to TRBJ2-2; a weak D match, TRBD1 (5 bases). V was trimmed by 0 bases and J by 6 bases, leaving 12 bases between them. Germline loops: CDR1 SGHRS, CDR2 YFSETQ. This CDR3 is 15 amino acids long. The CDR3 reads CASSLAIREAGELFF. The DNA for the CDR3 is TGCGCCAGCAGCTTGGCAATCAGGGAAGCCGGGGAGCTGTTTTTT.

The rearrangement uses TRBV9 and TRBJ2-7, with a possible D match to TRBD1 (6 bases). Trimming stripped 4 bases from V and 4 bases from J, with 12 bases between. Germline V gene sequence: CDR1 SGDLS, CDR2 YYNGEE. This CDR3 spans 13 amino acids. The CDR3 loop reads CASSSQGKYEQYF. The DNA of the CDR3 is TGTGCCAGCAGCTCCCAGGGGAAATACGAGCAGTACTTC.

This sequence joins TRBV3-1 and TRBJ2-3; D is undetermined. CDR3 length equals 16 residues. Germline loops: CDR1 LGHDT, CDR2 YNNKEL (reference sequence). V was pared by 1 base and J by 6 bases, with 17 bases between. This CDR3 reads CASSQGVRSTPDTQYF. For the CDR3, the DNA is TGTGCCAGCAGCCAAGGCGTGAGGTCAACTCCCGATACGCAGTATTTT.

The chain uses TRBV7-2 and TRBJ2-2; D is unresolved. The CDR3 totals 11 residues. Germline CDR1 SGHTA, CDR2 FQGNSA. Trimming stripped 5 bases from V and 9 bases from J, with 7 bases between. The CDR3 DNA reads TGTGCCAGCAGCGCAACAAGGGAGCTGTTTTTT. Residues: CASSATRELFF.

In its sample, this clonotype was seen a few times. The DNA of the CDR3 is TGCAGTGCTACGAGAGATACGCAGTATTTT. Encoded protein: CSATRDTQYF. This sequence joins TRBV20-1 and TRBJ2-3; D remains ambiguous. The CDR3 has 10 amino acids. The V and J ends lost 4 bases and 5 bases respectively, with 4 bases between them. Germline assignment: CDR1 DFQATT and CDR2 SNEGSKA (reference sequence).

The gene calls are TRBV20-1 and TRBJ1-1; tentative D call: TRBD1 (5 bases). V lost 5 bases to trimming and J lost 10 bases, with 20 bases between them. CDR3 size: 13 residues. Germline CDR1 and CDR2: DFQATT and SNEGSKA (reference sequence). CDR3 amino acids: CSARLRNLGGAFF. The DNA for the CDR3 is TGCAGTGCTCGTCTCCGAAACCTCGGGGGAGCTTTCTTT.

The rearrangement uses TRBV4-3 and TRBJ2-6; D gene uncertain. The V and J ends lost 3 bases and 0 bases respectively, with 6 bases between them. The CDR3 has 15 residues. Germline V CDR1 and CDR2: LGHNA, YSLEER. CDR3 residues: CASSQRISGANVLTF. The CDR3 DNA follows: TGCGCCAGCAGCCAGAGGATCTCTGGGGCCAACGTCCTGACTTTC.

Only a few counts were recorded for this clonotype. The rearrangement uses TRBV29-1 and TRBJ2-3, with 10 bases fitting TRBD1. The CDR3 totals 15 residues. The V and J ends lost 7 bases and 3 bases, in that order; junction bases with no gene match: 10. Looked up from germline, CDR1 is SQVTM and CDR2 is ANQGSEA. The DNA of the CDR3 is TGCAGCGCGACCAGCGGACAGGGGGTGACAGATACGCAGTATTTT. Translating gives CSATSGQGVTDTQYF.

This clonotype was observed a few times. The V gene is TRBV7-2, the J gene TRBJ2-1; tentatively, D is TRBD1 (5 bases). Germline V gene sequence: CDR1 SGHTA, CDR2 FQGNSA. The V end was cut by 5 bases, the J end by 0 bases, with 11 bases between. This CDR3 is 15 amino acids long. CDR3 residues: CASSKSRVSYNEQFF. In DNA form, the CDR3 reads TGTGCCAGCAGCAAATCCAGGGTCTCCTACAATGAGCAGTTCTTC.

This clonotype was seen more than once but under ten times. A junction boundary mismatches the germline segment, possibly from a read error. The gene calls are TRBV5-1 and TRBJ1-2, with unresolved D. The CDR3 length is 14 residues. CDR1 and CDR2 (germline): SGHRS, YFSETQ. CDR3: CASSLGDFGYDYTF. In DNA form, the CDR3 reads TGCGCCAGCAGCTTGGGGGATTTCGGCTATGACTACACCTTC.

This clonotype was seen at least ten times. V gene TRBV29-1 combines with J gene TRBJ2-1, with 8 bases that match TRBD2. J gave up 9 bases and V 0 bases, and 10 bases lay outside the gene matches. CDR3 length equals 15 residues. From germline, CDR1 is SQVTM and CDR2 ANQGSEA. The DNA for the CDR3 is TGCAGCGTTGAAGATCGTTCGGGAGGGCCGAGTGAGCAGTTCTTC. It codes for CSVEDRSGGPSEQFF.

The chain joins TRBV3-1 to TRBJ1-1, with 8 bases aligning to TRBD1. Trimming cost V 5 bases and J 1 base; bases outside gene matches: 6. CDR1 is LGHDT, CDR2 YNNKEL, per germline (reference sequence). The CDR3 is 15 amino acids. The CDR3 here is CASSETGVRNTEAFF. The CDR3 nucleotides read TGTGCCAGCAGCGAGACAGGGGTGAGGAACACTGAAGCTTTCTTT.

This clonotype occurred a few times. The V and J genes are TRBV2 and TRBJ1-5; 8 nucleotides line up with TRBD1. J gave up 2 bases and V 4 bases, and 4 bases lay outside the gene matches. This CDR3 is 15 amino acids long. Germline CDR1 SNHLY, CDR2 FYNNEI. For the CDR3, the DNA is TGTGCCAGCAGTGCAGAACAGGGGGGCAATCAGCCCCAGCATTTT. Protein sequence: CASSAEQGGNQPQHF.

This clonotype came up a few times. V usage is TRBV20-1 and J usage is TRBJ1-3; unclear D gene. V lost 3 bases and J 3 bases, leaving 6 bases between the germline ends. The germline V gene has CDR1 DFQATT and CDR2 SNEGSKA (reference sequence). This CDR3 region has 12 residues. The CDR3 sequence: CSASLSGNTIYF. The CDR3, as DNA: TGCAGTGCTAGCCTAAGTGGAAACACCATATATTTT.

The CDR3 protein is CSASSGTNQETQYF. The CDR3 region has the DNA TGCAGTGCTAGTTCCGGGACTAACCAAGAGACCCAGTACTTC. The chain uses TRBV20-1 and TRBJ2-5; 7 positions match TRBD2. The V segment lost 3 bases and the J segment 0 bases; nucleotides outside the gene matches: 4. Germline V gene sequence: CDR1 DFQATT, CDR2 SNEGSKA (reference sequence). The CDR3 runs 14 residues.

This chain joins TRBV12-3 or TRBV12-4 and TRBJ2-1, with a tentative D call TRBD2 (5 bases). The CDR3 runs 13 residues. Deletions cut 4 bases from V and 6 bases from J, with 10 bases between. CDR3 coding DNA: TGTGCCAGCAGTTACCTAGCTTCCAATGAGCAGTTCTTC. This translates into CASSYLASNEQFF.

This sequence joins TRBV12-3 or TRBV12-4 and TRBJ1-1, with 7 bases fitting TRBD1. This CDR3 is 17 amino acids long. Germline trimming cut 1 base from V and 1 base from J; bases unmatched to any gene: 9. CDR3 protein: CASSLGPGTEQNTEAFF. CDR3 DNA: TGTGCCAGCAGTTTAGGCCCAGGGACAGAACAGAACACTGAAGCTTTCTTT.

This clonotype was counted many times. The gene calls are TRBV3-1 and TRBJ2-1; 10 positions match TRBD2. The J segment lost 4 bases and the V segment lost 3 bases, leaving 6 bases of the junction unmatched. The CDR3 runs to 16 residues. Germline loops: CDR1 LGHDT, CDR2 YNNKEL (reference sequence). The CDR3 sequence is CASSHRSGRLYNEQFF. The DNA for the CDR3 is TGTGCCAGCAGCCACCGTAGCGGGAGGTTATACAATGAGCAGTTCTTC.

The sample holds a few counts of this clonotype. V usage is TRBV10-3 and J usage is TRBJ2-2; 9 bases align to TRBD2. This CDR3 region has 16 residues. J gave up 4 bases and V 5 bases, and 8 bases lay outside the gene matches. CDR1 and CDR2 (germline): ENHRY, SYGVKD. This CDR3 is CAISSLAGVVTGELFF. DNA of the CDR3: TGTGCCATCAGTTCCTTAGCGGGAGTAGTCACCGGGGAGCTGTTTTTT.

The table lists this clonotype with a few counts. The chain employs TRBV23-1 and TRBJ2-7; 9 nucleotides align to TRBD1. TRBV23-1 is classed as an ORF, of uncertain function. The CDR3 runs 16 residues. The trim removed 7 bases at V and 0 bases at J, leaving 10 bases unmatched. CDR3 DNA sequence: TGCGCCAGCACCCCAACCGGGACAGGGAGCTCCTACGAGCAGTACTTC. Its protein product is CASTPTGTGSSYEQYF.

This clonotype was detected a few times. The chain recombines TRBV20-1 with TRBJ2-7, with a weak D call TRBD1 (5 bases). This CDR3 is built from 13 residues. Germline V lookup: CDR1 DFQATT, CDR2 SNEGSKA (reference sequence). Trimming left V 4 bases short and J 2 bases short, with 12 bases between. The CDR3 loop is CSAKDTGTYEQYF. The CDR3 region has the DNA TGCAGTGCTAAGGACACAGGAACCTACGAGCAGTACTTC.

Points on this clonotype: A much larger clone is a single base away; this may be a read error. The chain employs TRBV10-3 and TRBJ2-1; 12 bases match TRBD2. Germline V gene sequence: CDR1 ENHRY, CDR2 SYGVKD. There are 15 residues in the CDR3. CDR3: CAISPTSGSYNEQSF. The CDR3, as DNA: TGTGCCATCAGCCCGACTAGCGGGAGCTACAATGAGCAGTCCTTC.

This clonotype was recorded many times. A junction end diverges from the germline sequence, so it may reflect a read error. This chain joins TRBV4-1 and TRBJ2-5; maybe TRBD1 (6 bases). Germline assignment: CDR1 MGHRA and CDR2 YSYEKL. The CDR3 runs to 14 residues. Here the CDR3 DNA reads TGTGCCAGCAGCCCGACAGGTATACGAGAGACCCAGTACTTC. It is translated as CASSPTGIRETQYF.

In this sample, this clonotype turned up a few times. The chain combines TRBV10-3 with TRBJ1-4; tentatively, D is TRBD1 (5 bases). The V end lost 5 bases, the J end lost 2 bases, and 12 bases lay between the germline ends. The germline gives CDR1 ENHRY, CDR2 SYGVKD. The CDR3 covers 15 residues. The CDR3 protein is CAISRGVETNEKLFF. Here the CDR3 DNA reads TGTGCCATCAGTAGGGGAGTCGAGACTAATGAAAAACTGTTTTTT.

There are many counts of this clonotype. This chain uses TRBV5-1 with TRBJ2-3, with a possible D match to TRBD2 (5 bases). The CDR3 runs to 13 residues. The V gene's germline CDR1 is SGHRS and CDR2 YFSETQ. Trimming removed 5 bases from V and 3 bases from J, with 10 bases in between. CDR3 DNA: TGCGCCAGCAGGGAGGTACTTACAGATACGCAGTATTTT. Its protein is CASREVLTDTQYF.

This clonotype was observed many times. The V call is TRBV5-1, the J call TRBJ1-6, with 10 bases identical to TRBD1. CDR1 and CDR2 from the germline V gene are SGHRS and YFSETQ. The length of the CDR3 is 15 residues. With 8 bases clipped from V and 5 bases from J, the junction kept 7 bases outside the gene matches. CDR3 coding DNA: TGCGCCAGTTCGAGTGGACAGGGGGATAATTCACCCCTCCACTTT. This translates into CASSSGQGDNSPLHF.

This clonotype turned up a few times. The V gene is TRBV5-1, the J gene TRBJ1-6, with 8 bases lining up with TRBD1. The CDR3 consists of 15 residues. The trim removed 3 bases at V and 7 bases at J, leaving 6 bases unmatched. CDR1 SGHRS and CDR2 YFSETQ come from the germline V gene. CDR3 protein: CASSWGTGENSPLHF. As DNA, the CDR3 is TGCGCCAGCAGCTGGGGGACAGGAGAAAATTCACCCCTCCACTTT.

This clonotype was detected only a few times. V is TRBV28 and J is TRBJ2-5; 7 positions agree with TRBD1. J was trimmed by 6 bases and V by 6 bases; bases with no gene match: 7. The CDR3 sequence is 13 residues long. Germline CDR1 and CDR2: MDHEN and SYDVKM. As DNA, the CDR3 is TGTGCCAGCAGCACGACAGGGCCGAAGACCCAGTACTTC. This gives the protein CASSTTGPKTQYF. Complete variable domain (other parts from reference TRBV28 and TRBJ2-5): DVKVTQSSRYLVKRTGEKVFLECVQDMDHENMFWYRQDPGLGLRLIYFSYDVKMKEKGDIPEGYSVSREKKERFSLILESASTNQTSMYLCASSTTGPKTQYFGPGTRLLVL.

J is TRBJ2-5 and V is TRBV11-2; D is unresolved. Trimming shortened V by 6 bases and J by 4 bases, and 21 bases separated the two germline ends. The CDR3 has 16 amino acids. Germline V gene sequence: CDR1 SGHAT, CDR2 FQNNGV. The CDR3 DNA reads TGTGCCAGCAGACATTCCCCGGGTCCCGCCCGAGAGACCCAGTACTTC. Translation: CASRHSPGPARETQYF.

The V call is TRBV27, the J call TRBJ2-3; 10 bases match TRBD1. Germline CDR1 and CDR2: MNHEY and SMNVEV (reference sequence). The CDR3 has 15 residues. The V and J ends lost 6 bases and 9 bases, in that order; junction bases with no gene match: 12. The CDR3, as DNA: TGTGCCAGCAGAGGGGACAGGGGTCTCTTTGGAACGCAGTATTTT. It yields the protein CASRGDRGLFGTQYF.

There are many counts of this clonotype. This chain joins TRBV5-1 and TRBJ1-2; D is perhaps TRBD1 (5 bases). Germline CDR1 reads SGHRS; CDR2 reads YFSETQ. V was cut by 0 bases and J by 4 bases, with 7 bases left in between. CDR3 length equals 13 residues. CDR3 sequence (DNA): TGCGCCAGCAGCTTGGGACAGACCTATGGCTACACCTTC. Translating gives CASSLGQTYGYTF.

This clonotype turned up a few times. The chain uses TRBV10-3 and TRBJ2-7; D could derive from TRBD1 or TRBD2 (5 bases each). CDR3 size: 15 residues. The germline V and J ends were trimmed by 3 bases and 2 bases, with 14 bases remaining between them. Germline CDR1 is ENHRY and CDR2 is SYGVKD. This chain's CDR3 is CAISEGTQGAYEQYF. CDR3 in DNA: TGTGCCATCAGTGAAGGGACCCAGGGCGCCTACGAGCAGTACTTC.